This TCR beta chain was sequenced in a study of early T cells in non-severe SARS-CoV-2 infection. Turning to the study itself: Sequencing of bulk RNA from unsorted whole blood was done, without chain pairing. Study-wide findings and caveats: Matching against VDJdb likely underestimated virus-specific expansions, favoring anti-spike CD8.

The V end lost 6 bases, the J end lost 5 bases, and 17 bases lay between the germline ends. Germline V lookup: CDR1 DFQATT, CDR2 SNEGSKA (reference sequence). The CDR3 covers 14 residues. Details on this clonotype: As yet, its antigen is unknown.

One entry per CDR3 protein results from TCRdb running MiXCR on the 5' RACE reads. In the table there are around 60,000 distinct CDR3 sequences, about 13% of which are singletons. Sequencing used whole blood. This chain uses TRBV20-1 with TRBJ1-5, with D possibly matching TRBD1 (6 bases). This TCR came from an adult who was a healthcare worker with PCR-confirmed SARS-CoV-2 infection or an uninfected control (not recorded which). DNA of the CDR3: TGCAGTGCCAGGACAGCAAACCAGCATCAGCCCCAGCATTTT. Amino acids: CSARTANQHQPQHF.